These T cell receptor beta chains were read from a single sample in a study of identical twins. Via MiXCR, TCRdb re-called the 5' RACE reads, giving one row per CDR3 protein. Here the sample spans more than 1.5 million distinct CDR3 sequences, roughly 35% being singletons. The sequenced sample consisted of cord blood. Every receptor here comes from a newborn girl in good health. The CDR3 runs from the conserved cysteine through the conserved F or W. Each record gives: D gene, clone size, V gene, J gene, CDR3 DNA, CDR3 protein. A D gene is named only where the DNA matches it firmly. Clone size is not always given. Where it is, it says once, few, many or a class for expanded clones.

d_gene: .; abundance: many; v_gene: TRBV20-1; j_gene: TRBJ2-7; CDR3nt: TGCAGTGCTAGAGCCTACGAGCAGTACTTC; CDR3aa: CSARAYEQYF
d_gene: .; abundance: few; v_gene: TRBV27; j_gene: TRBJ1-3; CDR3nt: TGTGCCAGCTCACCACAGGGAAGCTCTGGAAACACCATATATTTT; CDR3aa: CASSPQGSSGNTIYF
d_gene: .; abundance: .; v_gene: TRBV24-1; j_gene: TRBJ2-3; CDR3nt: TGTGCCACCAGTGACCACAGGGTTTATACGCAGTATTTT; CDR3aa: CATSDHRVYTQYF
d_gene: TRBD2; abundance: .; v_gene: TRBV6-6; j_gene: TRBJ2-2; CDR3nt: TGTGCCAGCACTTCACTAGCGGGGGGCAGTCACACCGGGGAGCTGTTTTTT; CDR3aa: CASTSLAGGSHTGELFF
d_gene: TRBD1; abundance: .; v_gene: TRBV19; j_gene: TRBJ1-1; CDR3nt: TGTGCCAGTGCTAGACAGGGTCGGCCTGAAGCTTTCTTT; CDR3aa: CASARQGRPEAFF
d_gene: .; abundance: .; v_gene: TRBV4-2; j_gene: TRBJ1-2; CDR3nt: TGTGCCAGCAGCCAGGGGGCAATAGATGGCTACACCTTC; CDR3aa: CASSQGAIDGYTF
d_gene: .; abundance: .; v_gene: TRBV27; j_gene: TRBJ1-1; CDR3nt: TGTGCCAGCAGTTCCCGCGGGGGGCCGATGAACACTGAAGCTTTCTTT; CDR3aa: CASSSRGGPMNTEAFF
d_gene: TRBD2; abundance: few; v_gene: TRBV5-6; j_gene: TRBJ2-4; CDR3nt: TGTGCCAGCAGCCCTCGCCTAACTAGCGCCCGAGCCAAAAACATTCAGTACTTC; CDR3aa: CASSPRLTSARAKNIQYF
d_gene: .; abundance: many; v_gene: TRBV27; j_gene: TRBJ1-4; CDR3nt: TGTGCCAGCAGTCCCAGGCAGGCCAATGAAAAACTGTTTTTT; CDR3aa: CASSPRQANEKLFF
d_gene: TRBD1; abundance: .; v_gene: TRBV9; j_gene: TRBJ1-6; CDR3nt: TGTGCCAGCAGCGGAGGGACAGGGGGAGGCAATTCACCCCTCCACTTT; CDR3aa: CASSGGTGGGNSPLHF
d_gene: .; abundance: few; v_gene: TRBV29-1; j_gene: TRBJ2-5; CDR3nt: TGCAGCGTTGCAGGGGTCGAGACCCAGTACTTC; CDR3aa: CSVAGVETQYF
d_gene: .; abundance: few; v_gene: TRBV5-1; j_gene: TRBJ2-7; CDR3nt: TGCGCCAGCAGCCGCGGACAGATCTACGAGCAGTACTTC; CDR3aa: CASSRGQIYEQYF
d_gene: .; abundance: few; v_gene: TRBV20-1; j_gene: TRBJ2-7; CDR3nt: TGCAGTGTCCGGGACCGTAGCTCCTACGAGCAGTACTTC; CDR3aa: CSVRDRSSYEQYF
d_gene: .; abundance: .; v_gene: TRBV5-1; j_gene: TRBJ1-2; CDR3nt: TGCGCCAGCAGCTTGTTCTATAACTATGGCGACACCTTC; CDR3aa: CASSLFYNYGDTF
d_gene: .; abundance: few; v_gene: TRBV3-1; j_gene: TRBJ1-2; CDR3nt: TGTGCCAGCAGCCAAGAGTCGGGACTCACCTATGGCTACACCTTC; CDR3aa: CASSQESGLTYGYTF
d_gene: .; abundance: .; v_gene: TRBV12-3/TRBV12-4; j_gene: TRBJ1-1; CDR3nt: TGTGCCAGCAGTTTCGTCCAGGGGAACACTGAAGCTTTCTTT; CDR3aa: CASSFVQGNTEAFF
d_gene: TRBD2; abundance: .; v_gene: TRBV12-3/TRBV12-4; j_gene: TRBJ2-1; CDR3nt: TGTGCCAGCAGCCTCGAAGCGGGGCGTCCCTACAATGAGCAGTTCTTC; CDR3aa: CASSLEAGRPYNEQFF
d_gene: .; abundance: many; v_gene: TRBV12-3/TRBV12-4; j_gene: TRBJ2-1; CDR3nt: TGTGCCAGCAGTCTAAGCGGAAGGGGCAGATATGAGCAGTTCTTC; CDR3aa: CASSLSGRGRYEQFF
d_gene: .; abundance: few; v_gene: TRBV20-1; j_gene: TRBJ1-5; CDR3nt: TGCAGTGCTCATACAGGCAATCAGCCCCAGCATTTT; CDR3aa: CSAHTGNQPQHF
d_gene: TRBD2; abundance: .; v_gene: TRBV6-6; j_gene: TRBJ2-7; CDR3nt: TGTGCCAGCACCCGGACTAGCGAGATCTACGAGCAGTACTTC; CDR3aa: CASTRTSEIYEQYF
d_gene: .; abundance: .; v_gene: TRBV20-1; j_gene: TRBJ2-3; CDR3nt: TGCAGTGCTAGATATGGGGGAGATACGCAGTATTTT; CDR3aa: CSARYGGDTQYF
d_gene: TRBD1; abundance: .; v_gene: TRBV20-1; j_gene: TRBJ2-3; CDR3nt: TGCAGTGCTAGCGGGGACAGGCGCACAGATACGCAGTATTTT; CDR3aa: CSASGDRRTDTQYF
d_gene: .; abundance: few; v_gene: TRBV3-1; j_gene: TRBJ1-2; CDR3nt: TGTGCCAGCAGCCAAGATCTATATCGTCGGCCGCCTTATGGCTACACCTTC; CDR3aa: CASSQDLYRRPPYGYTF
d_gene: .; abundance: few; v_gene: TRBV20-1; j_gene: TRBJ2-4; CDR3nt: TGCAGTGCTAGAGATTTGGGGGCATCGGACATTCAGTACTTC; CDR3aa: CSARDLGASDIQYF
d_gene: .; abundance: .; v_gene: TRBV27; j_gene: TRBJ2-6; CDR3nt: TGTGCCAGTTCACGCTCTGTCGGGGCCAACGTCCTGACTTTC; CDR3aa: CASSRSVGANVLTF
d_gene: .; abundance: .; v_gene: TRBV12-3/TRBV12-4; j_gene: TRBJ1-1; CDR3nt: TGTGCCAGCAGTACTTTTCCCAGGCCGGGGGGCGGGGGGACTGAAGCTTTCTTT; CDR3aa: CASSTFPRPGGGGTEAFF
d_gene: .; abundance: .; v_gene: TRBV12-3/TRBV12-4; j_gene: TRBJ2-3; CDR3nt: TGTGCCAGCAGTCCAGTGGACCATACGCAGTATTTT; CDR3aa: CASSPVDHTQYF
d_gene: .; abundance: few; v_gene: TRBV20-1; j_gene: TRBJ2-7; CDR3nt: TGCAGTACGGCTGGGGGGGCCTTAGGCGAGCAGTACTTC; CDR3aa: CSTAGGALGEQYF
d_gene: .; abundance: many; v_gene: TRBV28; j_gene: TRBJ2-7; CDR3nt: TGTGCCAGCAGTTTAGACAGATTCTCCTACGAGCAGTACTTC; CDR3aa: CASSLDRFSYEQYF
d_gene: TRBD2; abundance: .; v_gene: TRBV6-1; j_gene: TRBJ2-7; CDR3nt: TGTGCCAGCAGTTCTACCAGACTAGCTCCTTCCTACGAGCAGTACTTC; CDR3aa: CASSSTRLAPSYEQYF
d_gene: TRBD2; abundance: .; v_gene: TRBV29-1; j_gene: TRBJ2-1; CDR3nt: TGCAGCGTTGAAGGGGGACTAGCGGGAGGGCGGAATGAGCAGTTCTTC; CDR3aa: CSVEGGLAGGRNEQFF
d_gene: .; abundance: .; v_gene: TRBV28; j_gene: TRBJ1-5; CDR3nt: TGTGCCAGCAGCTCCATCGCAGATCCTAGCAATCAGCCCCAGCATTTT; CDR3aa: CASSSIADPSNQPQHF
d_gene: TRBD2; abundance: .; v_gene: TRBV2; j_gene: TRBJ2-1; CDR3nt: TGTGCCAGCAGCCTAAAGTGGGGACTAGCGGGAGCGGAGGCCAATGAGCAGTTCTTC; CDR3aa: CASSLKWGLAGAEANEQFF
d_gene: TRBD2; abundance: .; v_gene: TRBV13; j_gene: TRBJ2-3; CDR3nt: TGTGCCAGCAGCCATGGACTAGCGCAAGATACGCAGTATTTT; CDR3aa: CASSHGLAQDTQYF
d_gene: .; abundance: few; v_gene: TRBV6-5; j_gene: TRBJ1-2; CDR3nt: TGTGCCACCAAGGGGGGTTATGGCTACACCTTC; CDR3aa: CATKGGYGYTF
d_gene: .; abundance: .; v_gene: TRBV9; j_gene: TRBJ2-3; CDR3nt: TGTGCCAGCAGCGTAGGAAAGGGGATCACAGATACGCAGTATTTT; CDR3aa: CASSVGKGITDTQYF
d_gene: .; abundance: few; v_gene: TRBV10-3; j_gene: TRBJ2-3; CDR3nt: TGTGCCATCAGTGGGCCCCCCAGGGATGCGGCAGATACGCAGTATTTT; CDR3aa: CAISGPPRDAADTQYF
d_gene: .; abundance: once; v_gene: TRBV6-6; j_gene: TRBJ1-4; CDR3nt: TGTGCCAGCAGCACGGCAGGGGTAAATGAAAAACTGTTTTTT; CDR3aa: CASSTAGVNEKLFF
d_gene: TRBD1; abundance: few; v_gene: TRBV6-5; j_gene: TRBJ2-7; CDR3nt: TGTGCCAGCAGTTACAGGGGGCGGCACGAGCAGTACTTC; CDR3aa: CASSYRGRHEQYF
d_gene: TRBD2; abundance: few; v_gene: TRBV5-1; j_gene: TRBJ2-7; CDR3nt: TGCGCCAGCAGCCCAGGGACTAGTTCTAGAGAGCAGTACTTC; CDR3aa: CASSPGTSSREQYF
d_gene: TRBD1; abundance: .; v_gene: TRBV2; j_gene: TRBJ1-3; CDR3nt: TGTGCCAGCAGCCCTCCATTAGGACAGGGAAGCTCTGGAAACACCATATATTTT; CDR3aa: CASSPPLGQGSSGNTIYF
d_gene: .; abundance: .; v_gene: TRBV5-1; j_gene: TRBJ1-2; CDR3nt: TGCGCCAGCAGCTTGGTGTACAATAACTATGGCTACACCTTC; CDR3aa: CASSLVYNNYGYTF
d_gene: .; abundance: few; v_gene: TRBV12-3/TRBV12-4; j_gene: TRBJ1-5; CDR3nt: TGTGCCAGCAGCCCTGTTCGGGGCAATCAGCCCCAGCATTTT; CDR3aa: CASSPVRGNQPQHF
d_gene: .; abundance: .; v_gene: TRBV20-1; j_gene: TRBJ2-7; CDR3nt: TGCAGTGCTAGAAGAACCGGGACCCCTCACGAGCAGTACTTC; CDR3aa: CSARRTGTPHEQYF
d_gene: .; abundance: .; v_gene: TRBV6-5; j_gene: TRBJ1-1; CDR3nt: TGTGCCAGCAGTGCTGACAGGCGAAACACTGAAGCTTTCTTT; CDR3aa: CASSADRRNTEAFF
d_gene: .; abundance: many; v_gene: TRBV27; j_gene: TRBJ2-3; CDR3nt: TGTGCCAGCAGTTTAAAAGTGGGGGCTACTCGCACAGATACGCAGTATTTT; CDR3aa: CASSLKVGATRTDTQYF
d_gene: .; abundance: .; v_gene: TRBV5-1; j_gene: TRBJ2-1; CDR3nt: TGCGCCAGCGGCCTACTGGATGAGCAGTTCTTC; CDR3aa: CASGLLDEQFF
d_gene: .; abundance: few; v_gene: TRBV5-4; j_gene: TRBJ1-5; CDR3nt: TGTGCCAGCAGCTTGGCCGAGAGTGGCAATCAGCCCCAGCATTTT; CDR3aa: CASSLAESGNQPQHF
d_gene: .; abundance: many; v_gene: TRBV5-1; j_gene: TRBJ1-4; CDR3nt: TGTGCCAGCAGCTTGGGACGCTCTAATGAAAAACTGTTTTTT; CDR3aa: CASSLGRSNEKLFF
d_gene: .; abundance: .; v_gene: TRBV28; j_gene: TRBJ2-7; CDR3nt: TGTGCCACCGGACAGCTTACCTACGAGCAGTACTTC; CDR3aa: CATGQLTYEQYF
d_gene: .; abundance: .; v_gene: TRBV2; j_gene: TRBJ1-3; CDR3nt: TGTGCCAGCAGTGAAGCGCCTGGACAGGGAAACACCATATATTTT; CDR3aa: CASSEAPGQGNTIYF
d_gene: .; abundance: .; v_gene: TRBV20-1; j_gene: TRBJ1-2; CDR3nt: TGCAGTGCTAGTGGCAGGGGTGGATATGGCTACACCTTC; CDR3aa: CSASGRGGYGYTF
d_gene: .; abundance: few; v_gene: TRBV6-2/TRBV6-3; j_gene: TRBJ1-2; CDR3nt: TGTGCCAGCAGTTTAACGGTAGCGTTCGCCTATGGCTACACCTTC; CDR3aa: CASSLTVAFAYGYTF
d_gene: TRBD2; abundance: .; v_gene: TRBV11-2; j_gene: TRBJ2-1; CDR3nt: TGTGCCAGCAGCCCGGGAGGGATCAATGAGCAGTTCTTC; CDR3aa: CASSPGGINEQFF
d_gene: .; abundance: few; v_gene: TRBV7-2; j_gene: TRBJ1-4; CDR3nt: TGTGCCAGCAGCTTACTGGGGTCGGCTAATGAAAAACTGTTTTTT; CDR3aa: CASSLLGSANEKLFF
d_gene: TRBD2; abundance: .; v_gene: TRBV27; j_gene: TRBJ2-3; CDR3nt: TGTGCCACGAGACTAGCGGGGGGGACAGATACGCAGTATTTT; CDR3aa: CATRLAGGTDTQYF
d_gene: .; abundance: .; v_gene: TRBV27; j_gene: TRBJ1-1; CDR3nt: TGTGCCAGCAGTTTCTCAGGGGTGATGAACACTGAAGCTTTCTTT; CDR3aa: CASSFSGVMNTEAFF
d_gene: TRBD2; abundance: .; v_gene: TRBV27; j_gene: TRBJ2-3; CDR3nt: TGTGCCAGCAGTTTATGGACTAGCTATAGCACAGATACGCAGTATTTT; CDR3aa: CASSLWTSYSTDTQYF